What follows are 27 T cell receptor beta chains derived from one specimen sequenced in a study of OX40 agonist ivuxolimab in advanced cancers. The data were produced by immunoSEQ multiplex PCR, yet TCRdb's version contains in-frame clones alone and is incomplete. Of 90,000 to 100,000 clones detected, 88% appear once; the ten largest clones hold about 0.8%. The material was CD4+ or CD8+ T cells sorted from blood, obtained in a trial of the OX40 agonist ivuxolimab. The receptors shown here come from an adult with an advanced solid tumor such as melanoma, head and neck, liver or kidney cancer.

The chain has TRBV10-3 and TRBJ2-3, with D maybe TRBD2 (6 bases). V gave up 0 bases and J gave up 5 bases, with 12 bases separating them. The germline CDR1 and CDR2 sequences are ENHRY and SYGVKD. The CDR3 sequence is 15 residues long. CDR3 DNA: TGTGCCATCAGTGAGTCTGGGGGAGGTGGAGATACGCAGTATTTT. This translates into CAISESGGGGDTQYF.

The chain recombines TRBV27 with TRBJ2-7, with 7 bases matching TRBD1. Germline V gives CDR1 MNHEY, CDR2 SMNVEV (reference sequence). The junction had 7 bases not matched to a gene; V was cut back by 3 bases and J by 2 bases. The CDR3 has 15 residues. CDR3 nucleotide sequence: TGTGCCAGCAGTTTGAGACAGGACAGGACCTACGAGCAGTACTTC. It is translated as CASSLRQDRTYEQYF.

The chain is built from TRBV5-5 and TRBJ2-7; D remains unclear. There are 14 residues in the CDR3. V was cut by 7 bases and J by 0 bases, with 14 bases left in between. The germline V gene encodes CDR1 SGHKS and CDR2 YYEKEE (reference sequence). The CDR3 here is CASGAVPGSYEQYF. CDR3 nucleotides: TGTGCCAGCGGCGCAGTCCCCGGCTCCTACGAGCAGTACTTC.

This chain connects TRBV7-9 to TRBJ2-2; 10 bases map to TRBD2. Germline CDR1 is SEHNR and CDR2 is FQNEAQ (reference sequence). The CDR3 is made up of 17 amino acids. With V trimmed by 5 bases and J by 7 bases, 13 bases remained unmatched. Here the CDR3 DNA reads TGTGCCAGCAGCCCAGCAGCGGGAGGGGTGATCAACGGGGAGCTGTTTTTT. It encodes CASSPAAGGVINGELFF.

The chain is built from TRBV10-2 and TRBJ2-7, with 9 bases that match TRBD1. Germline loops: CDR1 WSHSY, CDR2 SAAADI. The CDR3 length is 16 residues. J lost 3 bases, V lost 3 bases, and 9 bases had no gene match. The CDR3 DNA follows: TGCGCCAGCAGTGATCCGTCGGGACAGGGAAGCTACGAGCAGTACTTC. Its translation is CASSDPSGQGSYEQYF.

The chain combines TRBV29-1 with TRBJ2-1; D may be TRBD1 (5 bases). Per the germline V gene, CDR1 is SQVTM and CDR2 is ANQGSEA. With 8 bases removed from V and 1 base from J, the gap between germline ends came to 12 bases. CDR3 length: 13 residues. The CDR3 protein is CSSWTRSYNEQFF. In DNA form, the CDR3 reads TGCAGCTCCTGGACAAGATCCTACAATGAGCAGTTCTTC.

The J gene is TRBJ2-5, the V gene TRBV6-1; 13 nucleotides agree with TRBD2. Per the germline V gene, CDR1 is MNHNS and CDR2 is SASEGT. Trimming at V came to 8 bases and at J to 5 bases, leaving 2 bases not matched to a gene. There are 13 residues in the CDR3. The CDR3 loop is CASRLAGGETQYF. In nucleotides, the CDR3 is TGTGCCAGCCGACTAGCGGGAGGTGAGACCCAGTACTTC.

This chain links TRBV7-2 with TRBJ2-7, with D tentatively TRBD1 (6 bases). CDR3 size: 13 residues. With 5 bases removed from V and 5 bases from J, the gap between germline ends came to 13 bases. Germline-derived CDR1 and CDR2 are SGHTA and FQGNSA. In DNA, the CDR3 is TGTGCCAGCAGCCTTTCTAACAGGGACGAGCAGTACGTC. Protein product: CASSLSNRDEQYV.

This clone came up once. The V and J genes are TRBV27 and TRBJ2-1; 7 bases are a match to TRBD1. The CDR3 is 14 amino acids. CDR1 MNHEY and CDR2 SMNVEV come from the germline V gene (reference sequence). With 8 bases clipped from V and 8 bases from J, the junction kept 12 bases outside the gene matches. The CDR3 protein is CASAGLFDRDEQFF. DNA of the CDR3: TGTGCCAGCGCCGGCCTGTTCGACAGGGATGAGCAGTTCTTC.

V gene TRBV19 combines with J gene TRBJ1-4, with 7 bases lining up with TRBD1. Looked up from germline, CDR1 is LNHDA and CDR2 is SQIVND (reference sequence). This CDR3 is 15 amino acids long. The CDR3 sequence: CAAAPGGRGNEKLFF. CDR3 nucleotide sequence: TGTGCAGCTGCTCCAGGGGGACGGGGTAATGAAAAACTGTTTTTT.

The rearrangement links TRBV7-9 to TRBJ2-1, with 12 bases fitting TRBD2. The CDR3 is made up of 15 amino acids. Trimming removed 4 bases from V and 6 bases from J; junction bases left unmatched: 4. Germline values: CDR1 SEHNR, CDR2 FQNEAQ (reference sequence). CDR3 in amino acids: CASSSGLAGFNEQFF. CDR3 in DNA: TGTGCCAGCAGCTCAGGACTAGCGGGATTCAATGAGCAGTTCTTC.

The sample holds one count of this clone. This chain links TRBV5-1 with TRBJ2-6; D not certain. V lost 1 base and J lost 6, with 11 bases in between. Germline CDR1 and CDR2: SGHRS and YFSETQ. This CDR3 comprises 15 residues. In nucleotides, the CDR3 is TGCGCCAGCAGCTTGTCGGGCCTGGAGGCCAACGTCCTGACTTTC. Translating it yields CASSLSGLEANVLTF.

CDR3 region: CASSLSGTGYNEKLFF. In nucleotides, the CDR3 is TGTGCCAGCAGTTTATCGGGGACAGGGTATAATGAAAAACTGTTTTTT. The chain has TRBV28 and TRBJ1-4, with TRBD1 identical over 9 bases. The CDR3 is made up of 16 amino acids. With 1 base clipped from V and 4 bases from J, the junction kept 4 bases outside the gene matches. Germline CDR1 is MDHEN and CDR2 is SYDVKM.

This clone appeared a single time. The V gene is TRBV11-1, the J gene TRBJ1-2; 7 positions agree with TRBD1. The CDR3 has 13 amino acids. Germline lookup yields CDR1 SGHAT and CDR2 FQDESV (reference sequence). After removal of 5 bases from V and 6 bases from J, the junction contained 6 bases not matched to a gene. The CDR3 loop is CASSDDRVNGYTF. CDR3 nucleotides: TGTGCCAGCAGCGACGACAGGGTTAATGGCTACACCTTC.

This chain uses TRBV18 with TRBJ1-4; 10 bases are a match to TRBD1. V shed 2 bases and J 1 base; nucleotides not matched to a gene: 10. CDR3 length equals 19 residues. The V gene's germline CDR1 is KGHSH and CDR2 LQKENI. In nucleotides, the CDR3 is TGTGCCAGCTCACCAAACGACAGGGGGCGTTATATAACTAATGAAAAACTGTTTTTT. Its protein is CASSPNDRGRYITNEKLFF.

This chain joins TRBV5-1 and TRBJ2-5; no clear D gene. V lost 4 bases and J 6 bases, leaving 16 bases between the germline ends. Germline loops: CDR1 SGHRS, CDR2 YFSETQ. There are 14 residues in the CDR3. Written as DNA, the CDR3 is TGCGCCAGCAGCCTCGGGTCGGCATCCCAGACCCAGTACTTC. Translated: CASSLGSASQTQYF.

This clone was recorded a few times. V usage is TRBV13 and J usage is TRBJ2-5, with 9 bases aligning to TRBD1. This CDR3 contains 17 residues. V dropped 2 bases and J dropped 5; count of bases not matched to a gene: 12. CDR1 and CDR2 from the germline V gene are PRHDT and FYEKMQ (reference sequence). CDR3 coding DNA: TGTGCCAGCAGCTTAAAGGTCGGGACAGGGTTAGAGGAGACCCAGTACTTC. Translation gives CASSLKVGTGLEETQYF.

Turning to this clone: At one of its ends the junction is not consistent with the germline gene, which may arise from a read error. This chain uses TRBV19 with TRBJ2-6; no reliable D call. CDR3 length: 15 amino acids. Germline V gives CDR1 LNHDA, CDR2 SQIVND (reference sequence). The CDR3 here is CASSIGISGANVLTF. CDR3 bases: TGTGCCAGTAGCATAGGTATCTCTGGGGCCAACGTCCTGACTTTC.

The gene calls are TRBV4-3 and TRBJ2-3, with D perhaps matching TRBD2 (7 bases). CDR1 is LGHNA and CDR2 is YSLEER in the germline V gene. V was cut by 5 bases and J by 0 bases, with 15 bases left in between. This CDR3 has 16 residues. The CDR3 DNA reads TGCGCCAGCAGCTTAAGGGGGGGGACTAGCACAGATACGCAGTATTTT. Translating gives CASSLRGGTSTDTQYF.

The chain uses TRBV29-1 and TRBJ1-2, with TRBD1 as a possible D gene (6 bases). Trimming removed 3 bases at V and 6 bases at J, with 11 bases between. The germline CDR1 and CDR2 sequences are SQVTM and ANQGSEA. The CDR3 spans 12 residues. CDR3 in amino acids: CSVDGQGHGYTF. CDR3 in DNA: TGCAGCGTTGATGGGCAGGGGCATGGCTACACCTTC.

In DNA, the CDR3 is TGTGCCAGCAGCGCCCAGTGGGAGGGGACCACTGAAGCTTTCTTT. Amino acid sequence: CASSAQWEGTTEAFF. V is TRBV9 and J is TRBJ1-1; D is perhaps TRBD1 (5 bases). CDR3 length: 15 amino acids. Deletions cut 3 bases from V and 4 bases from J, with 16 bases between. Looked up from germline, CDR1 is SGDLS and CDR2 is YYNGEE.

The V and J genes are TRBV4-1 and TRBJ2-7; D possibly corresponds to TRBD1 (5 bases). The V gene lost 4 bases and the J gene lost 4 bases, with 17 bases spanning the gap. CDR3 length: 15 amino acids. Germline CDR1 reads MGHRA; CDR2 reads YSYEKL. The DNA of the CDR3 is TGCGCCAGCAGCCTAGGGGTTTTTCGACCATACGAGCAGTACGTC. Encoded protein: CASSLGVFRPYEQYV.

This clone came up a few times. The chain joins TRBV9 to TRBJ1-1; D remains unclear. Trimming took 0 bases from V and 6 from J, leaving 15 bases between them. This CDR3 spans 15 amino acids. In germline, CDR1 is SGDLS, CDR2 YYNGEE. This CDR3 reads CASSVDVKSTAEAFF. CDR3 bases: TGTGCCAGCAGCGTAGACGTCAAGAGTACAGCTGAAGCTTTCTTT. Full variable domain (missing parts from reference TRBV9 and TRBJ1-1): DSGVTQTPKHLITATGQRVTLRCSPRSGDLSVYWYQQSLDQGLQFLIQYYNGEERAKGNILERFSAQQFPDLHSELNLSSLELGDSALYFCASSVDVKSTAEAFFGQGTRLTVV.

As concerns this clone: Additional DNA sequences in this sample encode the identical CDR3. The chain employs TRBV28 and TRBJ1-5; no reliable D call. This CDR3 spans 12 amino acids. Looked up from germline, CDR1 is MDHEN and CDR2 is SYDVKM. V lost 4 bases and J 3 bases, leaving 4 bases between the germline ends. DNA of the CDR3: TGTGCCAGCAGTTCAAACAATCAGCCCCAGCATTTT. This encodes CASSSNNQPQHF.

The rearrangement links TRBV5-4 to TRBJ2-5; 10 bases match TRBD2. The J call could be wrong; TRBJ2-7 is a better fit for the DNA end. Germline V lookup: CDR1 SGHNT, CDR2 YYREEE (reference sequence). The length of the CDR3 is 15 residues. CDR3 in amino acids: CASSSTSGATYEQYF. The CDR3 DNA reads as TGTGCCAGCAGCAGCACTAGCGGGGCGACCTACGAGCAGTACTTC.

V gene TRBV6-5 combines with J gene TRBJ2-7, with D perhaps matching TRBD1 (6 bases). Trimming pared 6 bases from V and 3 bases from J, leaving 15 bases between. Per the germline V gene, CDR1 is MNHEY and CDR2 is SVGAGI. The CDR3 spans 14 residues. The CDR3 loop reads CASRGRGPIYEQYV. CDR3 in DNA: TGTGCCAGCAGAGGCAGGGGACCCATCTACGAGCAGTACGTC.

The V and J genes are TRBV5-1 and TRBJ2-6, with D uncertain. Trimming stripped 7 bases from V and 0 bases from J, with 8 bases between. CDR3 length: 14 residues. Germline lookup yields CDR1 SGHRS and CDR2 YFSETQ. In DNA form, the CDR3 reads TGCGCCAGCCGTCCATCCTCTGGGGCCAACGTCCTGACTTTC. Translation gives CASRPSSGANVLTF.